The 21 T cell receptor beta chains below come from one sample, sequenced in a study of T cells in Graves' hyperthyroidism and ophthalmopathy. Template material for amplifying TCR beta CDR3 regions consisted of RNA transcripts. HTBI primers were employed in a first-round RT-PCR of the TCR CDR3. One entry per CDR3 protein, called by TCRdb with MiXCR from the multiplex PCR reads. The sample yields fewer than 750,000 distinct CDR3 sequences, approximately 44% seen once. Sequencing was done on a sample of peripheral blood or thyroid tissue (not recorded which). These receptors all stem from a young woman with Graves' hyperthyroidism.

This clonotype was seen many times. The chain uses TRBV6-5 and TRBJ2-2, with 9 bases lining up with TRBD1. CDR1 and CDR2 from the germline V gene are MNHEY and SVGAGI. The CDR3 contains 15 residues. Unmatched junction bases numbered 6, after V lost 6 bases and J lost 4 bases. CDR3 coding DNA: TGTGCCAGCAGGGTAGGGACAGGGATCACCGGGGAGCTGTTTTTT. It yields the protein CASRVGTGITGELFF.

This clonotype was recorded at least ten times. The chain has TRBV6-6 and TRBJ2-2; no firm D call. This CDR3 spans 14 amino acids. Looked up from germline, CDR1 is MNHNY and CDR2 is SVGAGI (reference sequence). Trimming stripped 5 bases from V and 5 bases from J, with 12 bases between. The CDR3 DNA reads TGTGCCAGCAGTCTTCGAGCTCAAACCGGGGAGCTGTTTTTT. As protein: CASSLRAQTGELFF.

A word on this clonotype: This may stem from a read error, because a much larger clone lies one nucleotide away. The chain employs TRBV7-2 and TRBJ1-1, with D possibly matching TRBD1 (5 bases). CDR1 and CDR2 (germline): SGHTA, FQGNSA. Trimming shortened V by 6 bases and J by 3 bases, and 20 bases separated the two germline ends. This CDR3 is built from 16 residues. CDR3 in amino acids: CASRGAALSGYTEAFF. The CDR3 DNA reads TGTGCCAGCAGAGGGGCAGCTTTATCGGGGTACACTGAAGCTTTCTTT.

The chain carries TRBV7-9 and TRBJ2-2, with a tentative D call TRBD1 (6 bases). Germline CDR1 SEHNR, CDR2 FQNEAQ (reference sequence). V lost 4 bases, J lost 8 bases, and 20 bases lay in between. The CDR3 runs to 16 residues. The CDR3 nucleotides are TGTGCCAGCAGCTCATGGGGGTCGCCCGGACAGGGGGAGCTGTTTTTT. Translated, it gives CASSSWGSPGQGELFF.

The sample holds many counts of this clonotype. The V call is TRBV9, the J call TRBJ2-7; 8 nucleotides line up with TRBD2. Germline CDR1 is SGDLS and CDR2 is YYNGEE. CDR3 length equals 14 residues. After removal of 4 bases from V and 5 bases from J, the junction contained 8 bases not matched to a gene. CDR3 nucleotides: TGTGCCAGCAGCCCACGACTAGCGAGAGACGAGCAGTACTTC. This encodes CASSPRLARDEQYF.

This clonotype occurred many times. Here the CDR3 DNA reads TGTGCCTGGAGTGTTAAGTGGGGCAATCAGCCCCAGCATTTT. Protein product: CAWSVKWGNQPQHF. The chain links TRBV30 to TRBJ1-5; no clear D. The germline CDR1 and CDR2 sequences are GTSNPN and SVGIG (reference sequence). The CDR3 is 14 residues long. The V end lost 0 bases, the J end lost 2 bases, and 8 bases lay between the germline ends. Based on the CDR3 plus reference TRBV30 and TRBJ1-5, the full variable domain is SQTIHQWPATLVQPVGSPLSLECTVEGTSNPNLYWYRQAAGRGLQLLFYSVGIGQISSEVPQNLSASRPQDRQFILSSKKLLLSDSGFYLCAWSVKWGNQPQHFGDGTRLSIL.

The sample holds many counts of this clonotype. The chain employs TRBV12-3 or TRBV12-4 and TRBJ1-2; D is undetermined. CDR3 length: 11 residues. Trimming removed 7 bases from V and 6 bases from J, with 9 bases in between. The CDR3 DNA follows: TGTGCCAGCACCCGGCCCGATGGCTACACCTTC. This gives the protein CASTRPDGYTF.

Worth noting for this clonotype: This may stem from a read error, because a much larger clone lies one nucleotide away. This chain links TRBV2 with TRBJ1-1, with D possibly being TRBD1 (5 bases). The CDR3 extends over 12 amino acids. Germline loops: CDR1 SNHLY, CDR2 FYNNEI. V was pared by 6 bases and J by 6 bases, with 11 bases between. This CDR3 reads CASRTGVAEAFF. CDR3 bases: TGTGCCAGCAGGACGGGGGTGGCTGAAGCTTTCTTT. The full variable domain, completed using reference TRBV2 and TRBJ1-1, is EPEVTQTPSHQVTQMGQEVILRCVPISNHLYFYWYRQILGQKVEFLVSFYNNEISEKSEIFDDQFSVERPDGSNFTLKIRSTKLEDSAMYFCASRTGVAEAFFGQGTRLTVV.

This clonotype was counted at least ten times. The chain recombines TRBV7-9 with TRBJ2-6; tentatively, D is TRBD1 (5 bases). Germline V gene sequence: CDR1 SEHNR, CDR2 FQNEAQ (reference sequence). V lost 3 bases and J lost 3, with 9 bases in between. There are 15 residues in the CDR3. CDR3 sequence (DNA): TGTGCCAGCAGCTTTGGACATGATGGGGCCAACGTCCTGACTTTC. Its protein is CASSFGHDGANVLTF.

This clonotype was recorded only once. Because it lacks the conserved phenylalanine or tryptophan at the end, this CDR3 is likely a read error. J is TRBJ1-1 and V is TRBV2; TRBD1 is a possible D gene (5 bases). Looked up from germline, CDR1 is SNHLY and CDR2 is FYNNEI. The CDR3 has 13 residues. Trimming stripped 6 bases from V and 1 base from J, with 9 bases between. CDR3 in amino acids: CASSRGGNTEAFL. CDR3 nucleotide sequence: TGTGCCAGCAGCCGCGGGGGGAACACTGAAGCTTTCCTT.

J is TRBJ1-2 and V is TRBV29-1, with 8 bases identical to TRBD1. The CDR3 contains 11 residues. V lost 6 bases, J lost 12 bases, and 9 bases stayed unmatched. The germline CDR1 and CDR2 sequences are SQVTM and ANQGSEA. Written as DNA, the CDR3 is TGCAGCGTGACAGGGGCGGAGGGCCACACCTTC. It is translated as CSVTGAEGHTF.

Comment on this clonotype: A read error may produce the germline difference seen at one junction end. The genes are TRBV12-3 or TRBV12-4 and TRBJ1-2; D is unresolved. The CDR3 spans 14 residues. The CDR3 sequence: CASSFPGVTYGYTF. The DNA for the CDR3 is TGTGCTAGCAGTTTCCCGGGAGTTACCTATGGCTACACCTTC.

This clonotype has just one count. The junction departs from germline at one end; a sequencing error may be responsible. The rearrangement uses TRBV20-1 and TRBJ1-1; maybe TRBD1 (5 bases). CDR3 size: 15 residues. Germline lookup yields CDR1 DFQATT and CDR2 SNEGSKA (reference sequence). The CDR3 DNA sequence: TGCAGTGCAGGATTTCCCCAGGGACCCTCCACTGAGGCTTTCTTT. This sequence encodes CSAGFPQGPSTEAFF.

This clonotype was seen only once. The conserved phenylalanine or tryptophan is not found at the CDR3 terminus, so this likely reflects a read error. No DNA is shown, since the ends of the CDR3 on it are uncertain; the CDR3 is the one TCRdb lists. This sequence joins TRBV7-9 and TRBJ1-1; whether TRBD1, the table's D call, matches the DNA was not checked. The CDR3 has 11 amino acids, counting both end residues. In germline, CDR1 is SEHNR, CDR2 FQNEAQ (reference sequence). CDR3 amino acids: CASRHGQGANY.

Details on this clonotype: A read error is possible here, since a much larger clone lies one base away. CDR3 in amino acids: CASSILNRGSYEQYF. Here the CDR3 DNA reads TGTGCCAGCAGTATCCTAAACAGGGGCTCCTACGAGCAGTACTTC. The J gene is TRBJ2-7, the V gene TRBV6-5, with 7 bases fitting TRBD1. CDR3 length: 15 amino acids. V was clipped by 5 bases and J by 0 bases; unmatched bases: 7. Germline CDR1 is MNHEY and CDR2 is SVGAGI.

The chain is built from TRBV10-2 and TRBJ1-2, with D unclear. Trimming pared 5 bases from V and 4 bases from J, leaving 5 bases between. The CDR3 loop spans 11 amino acids. Germline CDR1 WSHSY, CDR2 SAAADI. The CDR3 is CASSPSYGYTF. The CDR3 DNA reads as TGCGCCAGCAGTCCTTCCTATGGCTACACCTTC.

The chain is built from TRBV25-1 and TRBJ1-2; D is possibly TRBD1 (6 bases). The CDR3 loop spans 15 amino acids. The germline V gene has CDR1 MGHDK and CDR2 SYGVNS. The V end lost 6 bases, the J end lost 2 bases, and 16 bases lay between the germline ends. The DNA for the CDR3 is TGTGCCAGCAGGGGAAGGACAGAGACAAACTATGGCTACACCTTC. It specifies CASRGRTETNYGYTF.

The chain joins TRBV13 to TRBJ1-6; 8 bases match TRBD1. The germline gives CDR1 PRHDT, CDR2 FYEKMQ (reference sequence). CDR3 length: 13 residues. V was pared by 5 bases and J by 10 bases, with 4 bases of the junction left unmatched. CDR3 sequence (DNA): TGTGCCAGCAGCCGGACAGGGCGGTCACCCCTCCACTTT. This codes for CASSRTGRSPLHF.

This clonotype occurred many times. The chain has TRBV7-9 and TRBJ2-7, with no clear D. V shed 5 bases and J shed 6 bases, with 11 bases lying between them. Germline CDR1 SEHNR, CDR2 FQNEAQ (reference sequence). CDR3 length equals 12 residues. The CDR3 loop reads CASSPSSGEQYF. As DNA, the CDR3 is TGTGCCAGCAGCCCGTCGTCGGGCGAGCAGTACTTC.

This chain connects TRBV12-3 or TRBV12-4 to TRBJ1-4; 7 positions agree with TRBD1. V was clipped by 6 bases and J by 3 bases; unmatched bases: 10. The CDR3 spans 16 residues. DNA of the CDR3: TGTGCCAGCAGGCGGAGCACCGGGACAGCTAATGAAAAACTGTTTTTT. Protein product: CASRRSTGTANEKLFF.

In its sample, this clonotype was seen many times. The rearrangement joins TRBV7-9 to TRBJ1-2; TRBD1 agrees at 7 bases. CDR1 and CDR2 (germline): SEHNR, FQNEAQ (reference sequence). The junction had 8 bases not matched to a gene; V was cut back by 5 bases and J by 14 bases. The CDR3 is 11 amino acids. The CDR3: CASSRQGDHTF. The CDR3 DNA sequence: TGTGCCAGCAGCCGACAGGGCGATCATACCTTC.